The T cell receptor beta chain described here comes from a study of T-cell reconstitution after alpha-beta-depleted transplantation in children. Whole-study results and caveats: Certain patients had high TCRbeta diversity at day 60, and it came from recipient T cells and thymic progenitors that survived. A year had passed since transplant, and T-cell counts and diversity by then came mostly from newly produced T cells. Reportedly, alpha-beta T cells present about two months post-transplant originated from several hundred expanded clones of graft origin.

Preparation of the TCRbeta library used unique molecular identifiers. From the PCR reads, TCRdb called clonotypes with MiXCR, one entry per CDR3 protein. The sample records about 90,000 distinct CDR3 sequences, roughly a sixth being singletons. Points on this clonotype: Its antigen is not identified.

V lost 5 bases and J lost 5; bases outside the gene matches: 12. From germline, CDR1 is SGHAT and CDR2 FQNNGV. The CDR3 consists of 16 residues. This TCR was sampled from a male patient between 2 and 15 years old who had a stem cell transplant for acute lymphoblastic leukemia, so the T cells may come from the graft donor. The rearrangement links TRBV11-2 to TRBJ2-3; TRBD1 matches at 8 bases. Sequenced material: PBMCs, mostly from graft donor cells, taken 180 days after TCRalphabeta/CD19-depleted stem cell transplant. The CDR3 DNA reads TGTGCCAGCAGCCTAGTTAGCAGAGACAGGGGAGATACGCAGTATTTT. It translates to CASSLVSRDRGDTQYF.